Listed below are T cell receptor beta chains from one sample, sequenced in a study of blood T cell dynamics during melanoma immunotherapy. Generated by immunoSEQ multiplex PCR, the TCRdb table keeps only in-frame clones and is missing some. This table holds roughly 20,000 clones, roughly 87% found once. Material: blood, obtained from a patient treated with checkpoint blockade. The receptors stem from a human donor with melanoma. The conserved cysteine and the conserved F or W are not part of the CDR3 here. The order of the fields is V gene, clone size, J gene, CDR3 protein. Clone size, where shown, is once, few, many, or a class for clones that have expanded.

v_gene: TRBV29-1; abundance: -; j_gene: TRBJ2-5; CDR3aa: SVQGIAGGTYQETQY
v_gene: TRBV27; abundance: -; j_gene: TRBJ2-7; CDR3aa: ASRFGGGEQY
v_gene: TRBV29-1; abundance: -; j_gene: TRBJ2-1; CDR3aa: SVRRNNEQF
v_gene: TRBV10-3; abundance: -; j_gene: TRBJ2-7; CDR3aa: AISGSSTSGGTYEQY
v_gene: TRBV11-2; abundance: -; j_gene: TRBJ2-5; CDR3aa: ASSPGTGNQETQY
v_gene: TRBV11-2; abundance: -; j_gene: TRBJ1-2; CDR3aa: ASSLDATGYYGYT
v_gene: TRBV10-3; abundance: -; j_gene: TRBJ2-3; CDR3aa: AISGDRGTDTQY
v_gene: TRBV2; abundance: -; j_gene: TRBJ1-2; CDR3aa: ASNPIRQYLIDYGYT
v_gene: TRBV28; abundance: -; j_gene: TRBJ1-5; CDR3aa: ASRSHRDQPQH
v_gene: TRBV9; abundance: -; j_gene: TRBJ2-1; CDR3aa: ASSPHGSSYNEQF
v_gene: TRBV30; abundance: -; j_gene: TRBJ1-2; CDR3aa: AWSPILDSPYGYT
v_gene: TRBV7-8; abundance: -; j_gene: TRBJ2-5; CDR3aa: ASSRDRETQY
v_gene: TRBV9; abundance: -; j_gene: TRBJ1-6; CDR3aa: ASSVEGQGVGSPLH
v_gene: TRBV5-1; abundance: -; j_gene: TRBJ2-3; CDR3aa: ASSLWTDTDTQY
v_gene: TRBV28; abundance: -; j_gene: TRBJ2-2; CDR3aa: ASSSPSLANTGELF
v_gene: TRBV30; abundance: -; j_gene: TRBJ2-7; CDR3aa: AWKGNGAEQY
v_gene: TRBV29-1; abundance: -; j_gene: TRBJ2-7; CDR3aa: SVGRKCGQVQSSYEQY
v_gene: TRBV19; abundance: -; j_gene: TRBJ2-1; CDR3aa: ASSIWRGDNEQF
v_gene: TRBV29-1; abundance: -; j_gene: TRBJ2-3; CDR3aa: SVKTSTDTQY
v_gene: TRBV27; abundance: once; j_gene: TRBJ1-2; CDR3aa: ASGDRGGLGYT
v_gene: TRBV11-2; abundance: -; j_gene: TRBJ1-1; CDR3aa: ASSFGGNTEAF
v_gene: TRBV28; abundance: -; j_gene: TRBJ2-2; CDR3aa: ASSRTSGGRWIGELF
v_gene: TRBV4-2; abundance: few; j_gene: TRBJ2-1; CDR3aa: ASSQEVGREESEQF
v_gene: TRBV19; abundance: -; j_gene: TRBJ2-7; CDR3aa: ASSMDGGPSSYEQY
v_gene: TRBV19; abundance: -; j_gene: TRBJ2-1; CDR3aa: ASSPTWTGMGNEQF
v_gene: TRBV5-5; abundance: -; j_gene: TRBJ2-5; CDR3aa: ASRYWGDRPQY
v_gene: TRBV19; abundance: -; j_gene: TRBJ1-6; CDR3aa: ASSLGTGTTPLH
v_gene: TRBV19; abundance: -; j_gene: TRBJ2-1; CDR3aa: ASSRGAEQF
v_gene: TRBV4-3; abundance: -; j_gene: TRBJ2-5; CDR3aa: ASSQDLTASETQY
v_gene: TRBV19; abundance: once; j_gene: TRBJ1-2; CDR3aa: ASNQGQINGYT
v_gene: TRBV14; abundance: -; j_gene: TRBJ1-2; CDR3aa: ASSQRTDYGYT
v_gene: TRBV6-1; abundance: -; j_gene: TRBJ2-3; CDR3aa: ASSEFGRGSTDTQY
v_gene: TRBV28; abundance: -; j_gene: TRBJ2-3; CDR3aa: ASRPGRATDTQY
v_gene: TRBV30; abundance: -; j_gene: TRBJ1-1; CDR3aa: AWSVQISLGAF
v_gene: TRBV5-4; abundance: -; j_gene: TRBJ2-7; CDR3aa: ASSLRGGQSEQY
v_gene: TRBV2; abundance: -; j_gene: TRBJ2-7; CDR3aa: ASADPGTGTYEQY
v_gene: TRBV29-1; abundance: -; j_gene: TRBJ1-4; CDR3aa: SVGRPEKLF
v_gene: TRBV7-2; abundance: -; j_gene: TRBJ2-3; CDR3aa: ASSLTGLLAQPTDTQY
v_gene: TRBV28; abundance: -; j_gene: TRBJ1-4; CDR3aa: ASSSSTGSEKLF
v_gene: TRBV5-1; abundance: -; j_gene: TRBJ2-3; CDR3aa: ASSLTGPTTDTQY
v_gene: TRBV4-1; abundance: -; j_gene: TRBJ2-1; CDR3aa: ASTLRGGGNSYNEQF
v_gene: TRBV15; abundance: -; j_gene: TRBJ2-3; CDR3aa: ATSRGRGLGTDTQY
v_gene: TRBV28; abundance: -; j_gene: TRBJ2-7; CDR3aa: ASSSPWDSQPYEQY
v_gene: TRBV5-6; abundance: -; j_gene: TRBJ1-2; CDR3aa: ASSTGPQGYNYGYT
v_gene: TRBV27; abundance: -; j_gene: TRBJ2-3; CDR3aa: ASSHPTGGGLAGVSTQY
v_gene: TRBV11-2; abundance: -; j_gene: TRBJ2-7; CDR3aa: ASSLAGGPSEQY